This T cell receptor (beta chain) was retrieved from a study of T cells in Graves' hyperthyroidism and ophthalmopathy. Overall study findings and caveats: Appearing also in blood were most of the thyroid clonotypes expanded above 0.001.

This clonotype was found many times. Antigen specificity is unknown. Hyperthyroidism of Graves' type that showed no ophthalmopathy progression within 18 months was stable. Template material for amplifying TCR beta CDR3 regions consisted of RNA transcripts. The TCR CDR3 first-round RT-PCR relied on the HTBI primer set. TCRdb called the multiplex PCR reads again in MiXCR, with one record for every CDR3 protein. The profile shows 250,000 to 300,000 distinct CDR3 sequences, approximately 15% of them singletons. Looked up from germline, CDR1 is SGHTS and CDR2 is YDEGEE. V was clipped by 0 bases and J by 4 bases, with 10 bases between them. The CDR3 length is 14 residues.

Sequencing was done on a sample of blood. The chain is built from TRBV5-8 and TRBJ2-5; D call uncertain. The origin of this receptor is a woman between 40 and 50 years old with Graves' hyperthyroidism. CDR3 sequence: CASSLGQLGETQYF. As DNA, the CDR3 is TGTGCCAGCAGCTTGGGCCAGCTTGGAGAGACCCAGTACTTC.